The 18 T cell receptor beta chains listed next were all sequenced from one sample in a study of graft-versus-host responses after intestinal transplantation. TCRdb keeps only in-frame clones here, not all; method: immunoSEQ multiplex PCR. The data hold about 93,000 clones, with about 93% observed a single time. These receptors' antigens are unknown. This sample comprised unstimulated CD8+ T cells sorted from spleen or lymph node cells, obtained before intestinal transplant. The receptors were gathered from a human donor who received an intestinal transplant.

The chain joins TRBV7-3 to TRBJ2-1; TRBD2 agrees at 11 bases. The CDR3 runs 17 residues. The trim removed 1 base at V and 7 bases at J, leaving 9 bases unmatched. Germline V gene lookup returns CDR1 SGHTA and CDR2 FQGTGA. CDR3 nucleotide sequence: TGTGCCAGCAGCTTAATGCCCCTAGCGGGGGGCGATAATGAGCAGTTCTTC. This translates into CASSLMPLAGGDNEQFF.

The chain carries TRBV7-3 and TRBJ2-1; 12 bases fit TRBD2. The CDR3 length is 15 residues. Germline V gives CDR1 SGHTA, CDR2 FQGTGA. The J segment lost 4 bases and the V segment lost 5 bases, leaving 3 bases of the junction unmatched. CDR3 in amino acids: CASSILAGGYNEQFF. The DNA of the CDR3 is TGTGCCAGCAGCATACTAGCGGGGGGTTACAATGAGCAGTTCTTC.

The V and J genes are TRBV13 and TRBJ2-3; perhaps TRBD2 as D (6 bases). Germline loops: CDR1 PRHDT, CDR2 FYEKMQ (reference sequence). The CDR3 has 15 residues. Trimming removed 6 bases at V and 2 bases at J, with 15 bases between. DNA for the CDR3: TGTGCCAGCAGTCAAGTAGCGGACCACACAGATACGCAGTATTTT. Its translation: CASSQVADHTDTQYF.

V usage is TRBV5-4 and J usage is TRBJ2-3; a possible D gene is TRBD2 (6 bases). Germline V lookup: CDR1 SGHNT, CDR2 YYREEE (reference sequence). V lost 3 bases and J lost 3, with 11 bases in between. This CDR3 spans 14 amino acids. The CDR3 reads CASSSRDSTDTQYF. The CDR3 bases are TGTGCCAGCAGCTCGCGGGATTCTACAGATACGCAGTATTTT.

V usage is TRBV4-3 and J usage is TRBJ1-5, with unresolved D. Germline V gene lookup returns CDR1 LGHNA and CDR2 YSLEER. The CDR3 length is 15 residues. V was trimmed by 0 bases and J by 7 bases, leaving 13 bases between them. Here the CDR3 DNA reads TGCGCCAGCAGCCAAGATCGGGCAGGAGGGCAGCCCCAGCATTTT. It encodes CASSQDRAGGQPQHF.

The rearrangement uses TRBV7-2 and TRBJ2-7; 10 bases fit TRBD2. The J segment lost 4 bases and the V segment lost 6 bases, leaving 6 bases of the junction unmatched. The CDR3 length is 14 residues. Germline CDR1 SGHTA, CDR2 FQGNSA. CDR3 sequence (DNA): TGTGCCAGCAGACCTAGCGGGGGCGGGTACGAGCAGTACTTC. As protein: CASRPSGGGYEQYF.

This rearrangement joins TRBV30 to TRBJ2-7; D call uncertain. V lost 3 bases and J lost 3, with 6 bases in between. This CDR3 region has 11 residues. Germline loops: CDR1 GTSNPN, CDR2 SVGIG (reference sequence). CDR3 nucleotides: TGTGCCTGGAGCTCGTACTACGAGCAGTACTTC. It codes for CAWSSYYEQYF.

V is TRBV7-2 and J is TRBJ2-7; D perhaps matches TRBD2 (5 bases). Germline V gives CDR1 SGHTA, CDR2 FQGNSA. V was trimmed by 5 bases and J by 4 bases, leaving 12 bases between them. CDR3 length: 13 residues. The CDR3 region is CASSDGVAYEQYF. CDR3 bases: TGTGCCAGCAGCGATGGGGTAGCGTACGAGCAGTACTTC.

V and J are TRBV14 and TRBJ2-2, with TRBD1 matching over 12 bases. Germline trimming cut 1 base from V and 1 base from J; bases unmatched to any gene: 10. This CDR3 is 20 amino acids long. Germline CDR1 is SGHDN and CDR2 is FVKESK. Here the CDR3 DNA reads TGTGCCAGCAGCCAAGTGATGGGACAGGGGGCGCGTGAGAACACCGGGGAGCTGTTTTTT. It translates to CASSQVMGQGARENTGELFF.

The rearrangement uses TRBV14 and TRBJ2-1, with 7 nucleotides matching TRBD2. From germline, CDR1 is SGHDN and CDR2 FVKESK. The CDR3 spans 17 residues. Losses at the gene ends were 1 base for V and 8 bases for J; bases not matched to a gene: 14. The CDR3 sequence is CASSQALGGRVVHEQFF. The CDR3 DNA sequence: TGTGCCAGCAGCCAAGCCTTGGGCGGGAGAGTTGTCCATGAGCAGTTCTTC.

The chain joins TRBV23-1 to TRBJ1-3; tentative D call: TRBD1 (6 bases). TRBV23-1 is designated an ORF whose function remains uncertain. The CDR3 totals 15 residues. Between the trimmed V and J ends, which lost 3 bases and 9 bases, there was a span of 18 bases. CDR3 region: CASSQSSGHLCTIYF. The CDR3 DNA sequence: TGCGCCAGCAGTCAGTCCTCGGGACACCTTTGCACCATATATTTT.

CDR3 coding DNA: TGTGCCAGTAGCCTGACAGGGGGTTTTACTGAAGCTTTCTTT. This codes for CASSLTGGFTEAFF. The gene calls are TRBV19 and TRBJ1-1; 9 nucleotides agree with TRBD1. With V trimmed by 6 bases and J by 5 bases, 7 bases remained unmatched. Germline V CDR1 and CDR2: LNHDA, SQIVND (reference sequence). This CDR3 comprises 14 residues.

This clone was counted between two and nine times. This chain uses TRBV6-1 with TRBJ2-7; TRBD2 aligns across 8 bases. The J segment lost 2 bases and the V segment lost 8 bases, leaving 5 bases of the junction unmatched. The CDR3 contains 13 residues. Germline values: CDR1 MNHNS, CDR2 SASEGT. The CDR3 region has the DNA TGTGCCAGCCACACTAGCGGAACCTACGAGCAGTACTTC. This sequence encodes CASHTSGTYEQYF.

For this clone: Compared with germline, one end of the junction differs, possibly owing to a read error. V is TRBV4-3 and J is TRBJ1-2, with 7 bases aligning to TRBD1. The length of the CDR3 is 15 residues. CDR1 is LGHNA, CDR2 YSLEER, per germline. The CDR3 nucleotides are TGCGCCAGCAGCCAAGGACAGGGCGGACTATATGGCCACACCTTC. The encoded protein is CASSQGQGGLYGHTF.

The chain has TRBV9 and TRBJ1-1; 7 bases map to TRBD1. Germline CDR1 and CDR2: SGDLS and YYNGEE. The V gene end was trimmed by 3 bases and the J gene end by 1 base; junction bases not matched to a gene: 9. The CDR3 has 16 amino acids. DNA for the CDR3: TGTGCCAGCAGCGCCCAAGACAGGGTTCAGAACACTGAAGCTTTCTTT. It translates to CASSAQDRVQNTEAFF.

The chain recombines TRBV28 with TRBJ1-2; 7 bases map to TRBD1. With 6 bases clipped from V and 4 bases from J, the junction kept 11 bases outside the gene matches. Germline assignment: CDR1 MDHEN and CDR2 SYDVKM. This CDR3 has 15 residues. Here the CDR3 reads CASSYNLQGFYGYTF. The CDR3 DNA follows: TGTGCCAGCAGCTATAACTTACAGGGGTTCTATGGCTACACCTTC.

This clone has more than one count but fewer than ten. The chain recombines TRBV2 with TRBJ1-6; 9 nucleotides line up with TRBD1. Germline values: CDR1 SNHLY, CDR2 FYNNEI. The CDR3 sequence is 14 residues long. Trimming cost V 6 bases and J 7 bases; bases outside gene matches: 4. The chain's CDR3 is CASRTGQGNSPLHF. DNA for the CDR3: TGTGCCAGCAGAACGGGACAGGGAAATTCACCCCTCCACTTT.

The rearrangement joins TRBV2 to TRBJ2-1; 12 positions agree with TRBD2. This CDR3 region has 16 residues. Germline V lookup: CDR1 SNHLY, CDR2 FYNNEI. V trimming: 2 bases; J trimming: 7 bases; junction bases outside the gene matches: 6. In DNA form, the CDR3 reads TGTGCCAGCAGTGAATTCGGACTAGCGGGGCAAAATGAGCAGTTCTTC. Amino acid sequence: CASSEFGLAGQNEQFF.